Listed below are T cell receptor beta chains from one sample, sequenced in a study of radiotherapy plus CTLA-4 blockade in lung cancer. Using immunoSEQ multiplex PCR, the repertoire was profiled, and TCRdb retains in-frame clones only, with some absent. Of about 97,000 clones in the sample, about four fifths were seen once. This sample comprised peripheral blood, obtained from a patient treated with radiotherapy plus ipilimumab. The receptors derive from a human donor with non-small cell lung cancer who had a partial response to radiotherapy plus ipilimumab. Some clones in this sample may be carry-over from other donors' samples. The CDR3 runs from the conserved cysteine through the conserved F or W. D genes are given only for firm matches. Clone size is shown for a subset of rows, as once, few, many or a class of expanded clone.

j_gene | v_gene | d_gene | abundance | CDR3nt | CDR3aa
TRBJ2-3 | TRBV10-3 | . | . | TGTGCCATCAGAGGGGTGAATACGCAGTATTTT | CAIRGVNTQYF
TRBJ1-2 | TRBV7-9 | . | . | TGTGCCAGCAGCTTAGAAAGAGGGTTTGGCTACACCTTC | CASSLERGFGYTF
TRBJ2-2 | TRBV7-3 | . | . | TGTGCCAGCAGCCCCCAACCAGGGGCGAACACCGGGGAGCTGTTTTTT | CASSPQPGANTGELFF
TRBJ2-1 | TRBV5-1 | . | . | TGCGCCAGCAGCTCTCACATCTCCTACAATGAGCAGTTCTTC | CASSSHISYNEQFF
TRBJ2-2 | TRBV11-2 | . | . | TGTGCCAGCAGCTTAGCAGGGCCGAACACCGGGGAGCTGTTTTTT | CASSLAGPNTGELFF
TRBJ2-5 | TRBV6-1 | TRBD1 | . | TGTGCCAGCAATGAACCCGGGGACAGCCAGACCCAGTACTTC | CASNEPGDSQTQYF
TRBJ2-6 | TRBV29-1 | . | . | TGCAGCGTCACAGGGACAGGGGCCAACGTCCTGACTTTC | CSVTGTGANVLTF
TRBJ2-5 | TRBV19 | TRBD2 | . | TGTGCCAGTAGTAGCGGGAGGTACCAAGAGACCCAGTACTTC | CASSSGRYQETQYF
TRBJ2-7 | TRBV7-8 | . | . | TGTGCCAGCAGGTTGCGTCAGGGGACCGGCTACGAGCAGTACTTC | CASRLRQGTGYEQYF
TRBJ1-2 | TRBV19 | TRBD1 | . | TGTGCCAGTAGCGACAAACTCCGGGGGACAGGAGACTACTATGGCTACACCTTC | CASSDKLRGTGDYYGYTF
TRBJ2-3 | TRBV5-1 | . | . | TGCGCCAGCAGCTTGGGCAGGACAGATACGCAGTATTTT | CASSLGRTDTQYF
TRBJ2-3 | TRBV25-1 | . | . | TGTGCCAGCAGTGAAACCGGGAGCGCCACAGATACGCAGTATTTT | CASSETGSATDTQYF
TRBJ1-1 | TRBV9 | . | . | TGTGCCAGCAGCGTAGTGCAGGGATCCAACACTGAAGCTTTCTTT | CASSVVQGSNTEAFF
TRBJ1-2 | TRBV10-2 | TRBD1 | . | TGCGCCAGCAGTGAACAGGGGGCGCGTCAAGGTAACTATGGCTACACCTTC | CASSEQGARQGNYGYTF
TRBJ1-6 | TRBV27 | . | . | TGTGCCAGCACATTGGGGGGGGCGGCAAATTCACCCCTCCACTTT | CASTLGGAANSPLHF
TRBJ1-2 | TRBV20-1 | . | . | TGCAGTGCCTTACAGGGAGCTGGCTACACCTTC | CSALQGAGYTF
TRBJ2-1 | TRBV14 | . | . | TGTGCCAGCAGCCTACTAGGCTCCTACAATGAGCAGTTCTTC | CASSLLGSYNEQFF
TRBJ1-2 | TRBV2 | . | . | TGTGCCAGCAGAGACCGGGACTACTCCTATGGCTACACCTTC | CASRDRDYSYGYTF
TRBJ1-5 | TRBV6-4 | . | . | TGTGCCAGCAGCCTACAGGGTTTCGATCAGCCCCAGCATTTT | CASSLQGFDQPQHF
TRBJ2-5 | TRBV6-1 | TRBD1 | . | TGTGCCAGCAAACAGGGGGCCTGGCAAGAGACCCAGTACTTC | CASKQGAWQETQYF
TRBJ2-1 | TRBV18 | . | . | TGTGCCAGCTCACCAGCGGCAGCACACTACAATGAGCAGTTCTTC | CASSPAAAHYNEQFF
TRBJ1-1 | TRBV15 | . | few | TGTGCCACCATAGGACTTGGTGCGAACACTGAAGCTTTCTTT | CATIGLGANTEAFF
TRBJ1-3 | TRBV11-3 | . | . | TGTGCCAGCAGAGGGGCCGGAAACACCATATATTTT | CASRGAGNTIYF
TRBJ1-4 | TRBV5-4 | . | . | TGTGCCAGCAGCAGTGACGCGAGGATTAATGAAAAACTGTTTTTT | CASSSDARINEKLFF
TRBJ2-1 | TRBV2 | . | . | TGTGCCAGGCGACCACTCAGGGATGAGCAGTTCTTC | CARRPLRDEQFF
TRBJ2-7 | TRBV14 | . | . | TGTGCCAGCAGCCAAAACAGGAGGGTCTCCTACGAGCAGTACTTC | CASSQNRRVSYEQYF
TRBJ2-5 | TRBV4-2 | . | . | TGTGCCAGCAGCCAAACCGCGCGGGAGACCCAGTACTTC | CASSQTARETQYF
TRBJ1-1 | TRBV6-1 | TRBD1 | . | TGTGCCAGCAGCCGGGACAGGGTGACGAACACTGAAGCTTTCTTT | CASSRDRVTNTEAFF
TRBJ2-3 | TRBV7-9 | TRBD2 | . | TGTGCCAGCAGCCCGTTAGCGGGGGGCACAGATACGCAGTATTTT | CASSPLAGGTDTQYF
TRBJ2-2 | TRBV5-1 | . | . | TGCGCCAGCAGCTTAGCCTACACCGGGGAGCTGTTTTTT | CASSLAYTGELFF
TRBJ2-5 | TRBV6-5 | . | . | TGTGCCAGCAGTTCCATCGGTACGGCCCAGTACTTC | CASSSIGTAQYF
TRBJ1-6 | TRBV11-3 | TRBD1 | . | TGTGCCAGCAGCTCACGGGCACAGGGGGGCAGACCCCTCCACTTT | CASSSRAQGGRPLHF
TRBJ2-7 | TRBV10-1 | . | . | TGCGCCAGCAGTGAAGTCGGACAATACGAGCAGTACTTC | CASSEVGQYEQYF
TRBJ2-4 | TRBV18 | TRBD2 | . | TGTGCCAGCTCACCACCGACTAGCGGGGGGCGAAAAAACATTCAGTACTTC | CASSPPTSGGRKNIQYF
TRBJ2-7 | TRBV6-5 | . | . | TGTGCCAGCAAGGGTTGGCAGGGCGCCTACGAGCAGTACTTC | CASKGWQGAYEQYF
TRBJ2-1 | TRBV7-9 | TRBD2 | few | TGTGCCAGCAGCTTAGCGGTGCGGGGGGCAACCAATGAGCAGTTCTTC | CASSLAVRGATNEQFF
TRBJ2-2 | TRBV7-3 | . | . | TGTGCCAGCAGCTTAATAGTACGGGGCACCGGGGAGCTGTTTTTT | CASSLIVRGTGELFF
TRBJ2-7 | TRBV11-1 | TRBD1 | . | TGTGCCAGCAGCCAATCGACGACAGGGTCCCACGAGCAGTACTTC | CASSQSTTGSHEQYF
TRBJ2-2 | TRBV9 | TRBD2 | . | TGTGCCAGCAGCGCGGGACTATATGTAGGCGGGGAGCTGTTTTTT | CASSAGLYVGGELFF
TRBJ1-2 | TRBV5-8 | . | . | TGTGCCAGCAGCTCCGGAGGGGAAACCCTAACGAACTATGGCTACACCTTC | CASSSGGETLTNYGYTF
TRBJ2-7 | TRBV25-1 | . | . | TGTGCCAGCAGTGTTAGGAGCGGTTACGAGCAGTACTTC | CASSVRSGYEQYF
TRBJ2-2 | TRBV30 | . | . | TGTGCCTGGAGTGTACGCAGGGACACCGGGGAGCTGTTTTTT | CAWSVRRDTGELFF
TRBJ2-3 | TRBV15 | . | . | TGTGCCACCAGCAGAAATCCAGTCCGGGCCCGGGGTAGGACAGATACGCAGTATTTT | CATSRNPVRARGRTDTQYF
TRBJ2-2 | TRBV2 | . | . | TGTGCCAGCAGCTTACAGGGCCTGCGCACCGGGGAGCTGTTTTTT | CASSLQGLRTGELFF
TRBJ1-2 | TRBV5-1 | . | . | TGCGCCAGCAGCTTGGGGGGGGAGCCCTATGGCTACACCTTC | CASSLGGEPYGYTF
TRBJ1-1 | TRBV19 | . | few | TGTGCCAGTAGACCACGGGGTTCGAACACTGAAGCTTTCTTT | CASRPRGSNTEAFF
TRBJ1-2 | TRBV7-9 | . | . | TGTGCCAGCAGCTCTCGCACAGGGTCCTATGGCTACACCTTC | CASSSRTGSYGYTF
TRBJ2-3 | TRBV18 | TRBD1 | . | TGTGCCAGCTCACGACTGAGACAGGGGACAGATACGCAGTATTTT | CASSRLRQGTDTQYF
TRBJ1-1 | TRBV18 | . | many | TGTGCCAGCGCTCCGACAGAGAACACTGAAGCTTTCTTT | CASAPTENTEAFF
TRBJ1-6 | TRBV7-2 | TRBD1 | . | TGTGCCAGCAGCTTAAGGGTTTTGGCAGGGGGCAATTCACCCCTCCACTTT | CASSLRVLAGGNSPLHF
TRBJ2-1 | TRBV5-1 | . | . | TGCGCCAGCAGCTTGGATACTAGTCCGAATGAGCAGTTCTTC | CASSLDTSPNEQFF
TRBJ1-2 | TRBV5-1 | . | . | TGCGCCAGCAGCAGGGAGACCTCACCGGGCTATGGCTACACCTTC | CASSRETSPGYGYTF
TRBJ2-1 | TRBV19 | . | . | TGTGCCAGTAGGGGGCCCGGCAGGGTTAATGAGCAGTTCTTC | CASRGPGRVNEQFF
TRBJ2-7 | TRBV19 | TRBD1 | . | TGTGCCAGTAGTATAGGTGCCGGACAGGGGACCTACGAGCAGTACTTC | CASSIGAGQGTYEQYF
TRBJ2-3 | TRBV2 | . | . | TGTGCCAGTAAAACAGGTGCCGGGCGCACAGATACGCAGTATTTT | CASKTGAGRTDTQYF
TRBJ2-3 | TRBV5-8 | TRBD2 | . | TGTGCCAGCAGCTCACTAGCGGGTAGCGATACGCAGTATTTT | CASSSLAGSDTQYF
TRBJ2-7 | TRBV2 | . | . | TGTGCCAGCAGCTTAAAAGGGGCAGCAATCACGTACGAGCAGTACTTC | CASSLKGAAITYEQYF
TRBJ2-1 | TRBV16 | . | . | TGTGCCAGCAGCCAATCTTGGCAGGGGAGAGACAATGAGCAGTTCTTC | CASSQSWQGRDNEQFF
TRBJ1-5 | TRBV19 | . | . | TGTGCCAGTAGTCAACAGGGCGCGAATCAGCCCCAGCATTTT | CASSQQGANQPQHF
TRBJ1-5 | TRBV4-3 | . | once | TGCGCCAGCAGCCAAGAACTCATCAATCAGCCCCAGCATTTT | CASSQELINQPQHF